The 8 T cell receptor beta chains below come from one sample, sequenced in a study of shared clonotypes between healthy human individuals. The assay was immunoSEQ multiplex PCR, and TCRdb's table has in-frame clones only and misses some. The sample consists of about 2.4 million clones, roughly 93% of them appearing once. Source material: naive CD4+ T cells from PBMCs. This sample's subset: CD45RA+ positively selected. The receptor set was obtained from a man aged 18 to 29 in good health. Some clones in this sample may be carry-over from other donors' samples.

A note on this clone: This CDR3 is also generated by other DNA sequences in the sample. This chain links TRBV5-4 with TRBJ1-1; TRBD1 agrees at 7 bases. CDR1 is SGHNT, CDR2 YYREEE, per germline (reference sequence). Unmatched junction bases numbered 3, after V lost 4 bases and J lost 3 bases. The CDR3 is 13 amino acids. The DNA for the CDR3 is TGTGCCAGCAGCCTTGACAGGGACACTGAAGCTTTCTTT. It specifies CASSLDRDTEAFF.

The chain combines TRBV7-2 with TRBJ2-5; the D gene is possibly TRBD1 (5 bases). Looked up from germline, CDR1 is SGHTA and CDR2 is FQGNSA. The CDR3 consists of 16 residues. V shed 5 bases and J shed 0 bases, with 16 bases lying between them. CDR3 sequence reads: CASSNHPGLYQETQYF. The CDR3 DNA sequence: TGTGCCAGCAGCAATCACCCAGGGTTATACCAAGAGACCCAGTACTTC.

The chain couples TRBV30 to TRBJ2-7; TRBD1 aligns across 9 bases. Germline V lookup: CDR1 GTSNPN, CDR2 SVGIG (reference sequence). Germline trimming cut 8 bases from V and 5 bases from J; bases unmatched to any gene: 7. There are 12 residues in the CDR3. CDR3: CAGDRERNEQYF. In DNA, the CDR3 is TGTGCCGGGGACAGGGAGAGGAACGAGCAGTACTTC.

The chain couples TRBV5-1 to TRBJ2-7, with 10 bases fitting TRBD1. Germline CDR1 is SGHRS and CDR2 is YFSETQ. V trimming: 4 bases; J trimming: 1 base; junction bases outside the gene matches: 5. The CDR3 covers 15 residues. The CDR3 DNA reads TGCGCCAGCAGCAAATGGACAGGGGGTTCCTACGAGCAGTACTTC. This translates into CASSKWTGGSYEQYF.

The chain joins TRBV7-2 to TRBJ2-7, with D perhaps matching TRBD2 (6 bases). The V gene's germline CDR1 is SGHTA and CDR2 FQGNSA. This CDR3 has 15 amino acids. The ends were cut back, 2 bases at V and 1 base at J, with 12 bases in the middle. The CDR3 loop is CASSLFGGRSYEQYF. The CDR3 region has the DNA TGTGCCAGCAGCTTATTCGGAGGGAGGTCCTACGAGCAGTACTTC.

This chain joins TRBV5-6 and TRBJ1-5; maybe TRBD1 (5 bases). Germline CDR1 and CDR2: SGHDT and YYEEEE. Trimming took off 4 bases at V and 5 bases at J, with 16 bases between the two ends. CDR3 size: 15 residues. The DNA for the CDR3 is TGTGCCAGCAGCGCCTGGGGGGTGGGGCATCAGCCCCAGCATTTT. Translating gives CASSAWGVGHQPQHF.

To note about this clone: The sample holds other DNA sequences that translate to the same CDR3. The rearrangement joins TRBV5-1 to TRBJ2-2; no reliable D call. Germline V gene lookup returns CDR1 SGHRS and CDR2 YFSETQ. The ends were cut back, 0 bases at V and 2 bases at J, with 8 bases in the middle. The CDR3 is 15 amino acids. CDR3 loop: CASSLGASNTGELFF. The CDR3 region has the DNA TGCGCCAGCAGCTTGGGAGCCAGTAACACCGGGGAGCTGTTTTTT.

The chain recombines TRBV7-9 with TRBJ2-3; D unclear. Germline loops: CDR1 SEHNR, CDR2 FQNEAQ (reference sequence). The CDR3 runs to 12 residues. Trimming cost V 7 bases and J 6 bases, with 11 bases left between them. The CDR3 protein is CASISDGDTQYF. The CDR3, as DNA: TGTGCCAGCATCTCGGATGGCGATACGCAGTATTTT.